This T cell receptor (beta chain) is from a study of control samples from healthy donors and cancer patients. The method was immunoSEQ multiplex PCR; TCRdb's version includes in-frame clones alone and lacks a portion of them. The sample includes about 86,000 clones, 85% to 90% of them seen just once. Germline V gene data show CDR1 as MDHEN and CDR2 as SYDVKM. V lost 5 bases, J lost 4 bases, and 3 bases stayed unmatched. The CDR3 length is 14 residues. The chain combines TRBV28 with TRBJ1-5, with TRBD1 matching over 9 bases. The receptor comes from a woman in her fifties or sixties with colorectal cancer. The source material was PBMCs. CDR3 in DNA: TGTGCCAGCAGTCCCGGGACAGGGAATCAGCCCCAGCATTTT. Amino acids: CASSPGTGNQPQHF.